A selection of T cell receptor beta chains follows, all from one sample in a study of cytomegalovirus exposure and HLA in healthy donors. Measured with immunoSEQ multiplex PCR; TCRdb has only the in-frame clones, and not every one. The sample has 85,000 to 100,000 clones, 60% to 80% seen once; the top ten hold under 8%. Sequencing input: PBMCs. These receptors originate from a man aged 50-59 years in good health and CMV-seropositive. Both conserved end residues are part of each CDR3. The D gene is left open where the match is weak. Rows may omit the clone size; those that give it use once, few, many or a size class.

J | V | D | size | CDR3 | DNA
TRBJ1-3 | TRBV6-6 | - | - | CAVKQGAGNTIYF | TGTGCCGTCAAACAGGGAGCTGGAAACACCATATATTTT
TRBJ1-2 | TRBV5-1 | - | few | CASSPAGGRGAYGYTF | TGCGCCAGCAGCCCGGCCGGAGGTAGAGGAGCATATGGCTACACCTTC
TRBJ2-5 | TRBV7-2 | - | - | CASSFRETQYF | TGTGCCAGCAGCTTCCGGGAGACCCAGTACTTC
TRBJ1-5 | TRBV6-1 | - | - | CASSEALYSNQPQHF | TGTGCCAGCAGTGAAGCTCTCTATAGCAATCAGCCCCAGCATTTT
TRBJ2-2 | TRBV5-1 | - | - | CASSLSGFGELFF | TGCGCCAGCAGCTTGTCAGGGTTCGGGGAGCTGTTTTTT
TRBJ2-7 | TRBV4-1 | TRBD1 | - | CASSQEGQGFYEQYF | TGCGCCAGCAGCCAAGAAGGACAGGGGTTTTACGAGCAGTACTTC
TRBJ2-7 | TRBV6-5 | TRBD1 | - | CASSPPPGQDYEQYF | TGTGCCAGCAGTCCCCCACCGGGACAGGACTACGAGCAGTACTTC
TRBJ2-1 | TRBV6-4 | TRBD2 | - | CASRAGGSDEQFF | TGTGCCAGCAGAGCGGGGGGTAGCGATGAGCAGTTCTTC
TRBJ2-5 | TRBV13 | - | once | CASSLGPPLSQETQYF | TGTGCCAGCAGCTTAGGGCCGCCGCTATCCCAAGAGACCCAGTACTTC
TRBJ1-5 | TRBV27 | TRBD1 | - | CASSTTGYDQPQHF | TGTGCCAGCAGCACGACAGGGTACGATCAGCCCCAGCATTTT
TRBJ2-1 | TRBV18 | - | - | CASSPTPGNEQFF | TGTGCCAGCTCACCCACCCCCGGGAATGAGCAGTTCTTC
TRBJ2-5 | TRBV28 | TRBD2 | - | CASTGGAGAQETQYF | TGTGCCAGCACCGGGGGGGCGGGGGCCCAAGAGACCCAGTACTTC
TRBJ2-7 | TRBV19 | - | - | CASRPGVSYEQYF | TGTGCCAGCAGACCAGGGGTCTCCTACGAGCAGTACTTC
TRBJ2-1 | TRBV5-6 | TRBD2 | - | CASSFTGLAGRNEQFF | TGTGCCAGCAGCTTCACGGGACTAGCGGGGAGAAATGAGCAGTTCTTC
TRBJ2-3 | TRBV5-1 | - | - | CASSLRQRDTQYF | TGCGCCAGCAGCCTGCGGCAGCGAGATACGCAGTATTTT
TRBJ1-2 | TRBV28 | - | - | CASSTSSGTRGYTF | TGTGCCAGCAGTACATCCTCCGGGACACGTGGCTACACCTTC
TRBJ2-6 | TRBV28 | TRBD1 | - | CASRLPGQGSSGANVLTF | TGTGCCAGCAGATTACCGGGACAGGGGAGCTCTGGGGCCAACGTCCTGACTTTC
TRBJ1-2 | TRBV30 | TRBD1 | - | CAWSTRTGDDTF | TGTGCCTGGAGTACCCGGACAGGGGATGACACCTTC